The clone carrying this TCR beta chain was detected many times. The sample is drawn from a study of molecular identifiers for immune sequencing clone quantification. In germline, CDR1 is SGDLS, CDR2 YYNGEE. The CDR3 is 15 amino acids. The ends lost 2 bases at V and 0 bases at J; junction bases unmatched: 5. Bulk TCR libraries were made with methods that had been previously described and with listed TCR primers. TCRdb independently ran MiXCR on the PCR reads; one entry per CDR3 protein. The sample includes hundreds of thousands of distinct CDR3 sequences, roughly 24% of them seen just once. The sequencing sample was made of naive CD8+ T cells from blood, with Jurkat cell RNA spiked in. Subset noted: FACS-sorted CD8+CD4-CCR7+CD45RA+ naive T cells. The V call is TRBV9, the J call TRBJ2-7; 7 bases line up with TRBD2. This clonotype originated in a human donor in good health. Some libraries in this study had Jurkat cell RNA spiked in. CDR3 protein: CASSVSGTTSYEQYF. Here the CDR3 DNA reads TGTGCCAGCAGCGTCTCCGGGACTACCTCCTACGAGCAGTACTTC.